The clone carrying this T cell receptor beta chain was detected only a few times. Its cognate antigen is unknown. TCRdb independently ran MiXCR on the 5' RACE reads; one entry per CDR3 protein. The sample has 350,000 to 400,000 distinct CDR3 sequences, roughly 27% seen once. CDR1 and CDR2 (germline): SGHRS, YFSETQ. V was cut by 3 bases and J by 6 bases, with 9 bases left in between. The CDR3 extends over 12 amino acids. This specimen comes from a study of identical twins' blood T cells. Study conclusions and caveats: Each donor's most abundant TCRbeta clonotypes shared more CDR3 sequences with her twin than unrelated donors. Mainly, cloneset size products determined shared clonotypes, twins included.

This chain uses TRBV5-1 with TRBJ1-2; D is unresolved. Sequenced: PBMCs. This clonotype was sampled from a woman between 18 and 49 years old in good health. CDR3 nucleotides: TGCGCCAGCAGCTCAGGACGCCATGGCTACACCTTC. This encodes CASSSGRHGYTF.